A selection of T cell receptor beta chains follows, all from one sample in a study of T-cell reconstitution after alpha-beta-depleted transplantation in children. TCRdb fed the PCR reads into MiXCR, producing one record per CDR3 protein. This table holds some 500,000 distinct CDR3 sequences, about 16% found once. This specimen consisted of PBMCs from the stem cell graft donor, obtained from the stem cell graft. The source is a human donor who donated a stem cell graft to a child with acute lymphoblastic leukemia. CDR3s include the opening cysteine and the closing phenylalanine or tryptophan. The order of the fields is clone size, J gene, D gene, V gene, CDR3 DNA, CDR3 protein. A D gene is named only where the DNA matches it firmly. Expanded clones get a size class; other rows say once, few or many, or leave the size out.

size: NA; J: TRBJ1-2; D: NA; V: TRBV5-6; DNA: TGTGCCAGCACCCCGCCCCCCTCAAGTTTTAACTATGGCTACACCTTC; CDR3: CASTPPPSSFNYGYTF
size: NA; J: TRBJ2-1; D: TRBD2; V: TRBV5-1; DNA: TGCGCCAGCAGCACAACCCCTACTAGCGGGACCTACAATGAGCAGTTCTTC; CDR3: CASSTTPTSGTYNEQFF
size: many; J: TRBJ1-5; D: NA; V: TRBV5-6; DNA: TGTGCCAGCAGTTGGGGGGGGAACCAGCCCCAGCATTTT; CDR3: CASSWGGNQPQHF
size: few; J: TRBJ2-7; D: TRBD1; V: TRBV11-1; DNA: TGTGCCAGCAGCTTAGAGTTCGACAGGGGGCTACCCTACGAGCAGTACTTC; CDR3: CASSLEFDRGLPYEQYF
size: NA; J: TRBJ2-3; D: TRBD2; V: TRBV5-1; DNA: TGCGCCAGCAGTGGTAGCGGGAGGTCTGAAGATACGCAGTATTTT; CDR3: CASSGSGRSEDTQYF
size: few; J: TRBJ1-1; D: NA; V: TRBV9; DNA: TGTGCCAGCAGCGTAGAACACTGGAACACTGAAGCTTTCTTT; CDR3: CASSVEHWNTEAFF
size: NA; J: TRBJ1-1; D: NA; V: TRBV7-8; DNA: TGTGCCAGCAGCTTAAGTCAGGGGTACACTGAAGCTTTCTTT; CDR3: CASSLSQGYTEAFF
size: few; J: TRBJ2-5; D: NA; V: TRBV7-9; DNA: TGTGCCAGCAGCGGGAAGGAAACAGTCCAAGAGACCCAGTACTTC; CDR3: CASSGKETVQETQYF
size: NA; J: TRBJ2-2; D: TRBD2; V: TRBV5-1; DNA: TGCGCCAGCAGCTTCGGCCAGGGACTAGCGGGAGAGAACACCGGGGAGCTGTTTTTT; CDR3: CASSFGQGLAGENTGELFF
size: NA; J: TRBJ2-7; D: NA; V: TRBV12-3/TRBV12-4; DNA: TGTGCCAGCAGTTTTGGGGGGAGTCGGTACGAGCAGTACTTC; CDR3: CASSFGGSRYEQYF
size: many; J: TRBJ2-7; D: TRBD2; V: TRBV25-1; DNA: TGTGCCAGCAGCCTAGCGGGAGGGCACGAGCAGTACTTC; CDR3: CASSLAGGHEQYF
size: NA; J: TRBJ2-1; D: NA; V: TRBV5-1; DNA: TGCGCCAGCAGCCTACAGGACCATGAGCAGTTCTTC; CDR3: CASSLQDHEQFF
size: few; J: TRBJ2-2; D: TRBD1; V: TRBV29-1; DNA: TGCAGCGTACCGGGACAGGACACCGGGGAGCTGTTTTTT; CDR3: CSVPGQDTGELFF
size: few; J: TRBJ2-7; D: NA; V: TRBV9; DNA: TGTGCCAGCAGCGTAGCGGGGTCCTACGAGCAGTACTTC; CDR3: CASSVAGSYEQYF
size: NA; J: TRBJ2-7; D: NA; V: TRBV2; DNA: TGTGCCAGCAGTGATCAGGGCCCCTATCGGAACGAGCAGTACTTC; CDR3: CASSDQGPYRNEQYF
size: few; J: TRBJ2-2; D: NA; V: TRBV12-3/TRBV12-4; DNA: TGTGCCAGCAGGCGGGGTTTAGGGACCGGGGAGCTGTTTTTT; CDR3: CASRRGLGTGELFF
size: NA; J: TRBJ2-1; D: NA; V: TRBV14; DNA: TGTGCCAGCAGCCAAGATCTCTTTGGGGGGCGTGAGCAGTTCTTC; CDR3: CASSQDLFGGREQFF
size: NA; J: TRBJ2-1; D: NA; V: TRBV20-1; DNA: TGCAGTGCTCCCGATCCGGGATTGAGCTCCTACAATGAGCAGTTCTTC; CDR3: CSAPDPGLSSYNEQFF
size: NA; J: TRBJ1-3; D: NA; V: TRBV12-3/TRBV12-4; DNA: TGTGCCAGCAGTTTAAGGAACACCATATATTTT; CDR3: CASSLRNTIYF
size: many; J: TRBJ1-2; D: TRBD1; V: TRBV7-2; DNA: TGTGCCAGCAGCTTAGTCGGACAGGGCAACTATGGCTACACCTTC; CDR3: CASSLVGQGNYGYTF
size: many; J: TRBJ2-7; D: NA; V: TRBV2; DNA: TGTGCCAGCTCGAGGGAGTCCTACGAGCAGTACTTC; CDR3: CASSRESYEQYF
size: NA; J: TRBJ2-3; D: TRBD2; V: TRBV19; DNA: TGTGCCAGTAGTACTCGGACTAGCAGACGCACAGATACGCAGTATTTT; CDR3: CASSTRTSRRTDTQYF
size: few; J: TRBJ2-3; D: NA; V: TRBV14; DNA: TGTGCCAGCAGCTCTGGGCCCCGATCTGTAGATACGCAGTATTTT; CDR3: CASSSGPRSVDTQYF
size: NA; J: TRBJ1-1; D: NA; V: TRBV7-3; DNA: TGTGCCAGCAGCCTCCTAGCCGCCACTGAAGCTTTCTTT; CDR3: CASSLLAATEAFF
size: NA; J: TRBJ2-5; D: NA; V: TRBV24-1; DNA: TGTGCCACCAGTGATGTCGGGAGAACCTTCGGAGAGACCCAGTACTTC; CDR3: CATSDVGRTFGETQYF
size: NA; J: TRBJ1-1; D: TRBD1; V: TRBV20-1; DNA: TGCAGTGCTAGGGACAGGGGCCCGAACACTGAAGCTTTCTTT; CDR3: CSARDRGPNTEAFF
size: few; J: TRBJ2-3; D: NA; V: TRBV29-1; DNA: TGCAGCGTTGATGTTCAGCGAGCAGATACGCAGTATTTT; CDR3: CSVDVQRADTQYF
size: many; J: TRBJ2-1; D: NA; V: TRBV4-1; DNA: TGCGCCAGCAGCCAGGAACCCATCGGGACGCCCAATGAGCAGTTCTTC; CDR3: CASSQEPIGTPNEQFF
size: NA; J: TRBJ1-2; D: NA; V: TRBV28; DNA: TGTGCCAGCAGGTCTCTCATTGGCTACACCTTC; CDR3: CASRSLIGYTF
size: NA; J: TRBJ2-1; D: TRBD2; V: TRBV12-3/TRBV12-4; DNA: TGTGCCAGCTTCAGGGCGGGGGACTACTCCTACAATGAGCAGTTCTTC; CDR3: CASFRAGDYSYNEQFF
size: once; J: TRBJ1-5; D: NA; V: TRBV11-2; DNA: TGTGCCAGCAGCTTGAAGAGGGGCCGTCAGCCCCACCATTTT; CDR3: CASSLKRGRQPHHF
size: NA; J: TRBJ2-7; D: NA; V: TRBV7-2; DNA: TGTGCCAGCAGCTCCCATCGGCAGGGGATCTACGAGCAGTACTTC; CDR3: CASSSHRQGIYEQYF
size: NA; J: TRBJ2-3; D: NA; V: TRBV7-9; DNA: TGTGCCAGCAGCCCAGGCAACAGGCCCAGGGATACGCAGTATTTT; CDR3: CASSPGNRPRDTQYF
size: NA; J: TRBJ1-1; D: TRBD1; V: TRBV20-1; DNA: TGCAGTGCTCGTCGACAGGGTAAGAACACTGAAGCTTTCTTT; CDR3: CSARRQGKNTEAFF
size: many; J: TRBJ2-7; D: NA; V: TRBV4-1; DNA: TGCGCCAGCAGCCAGGGCCCCTACGAGCAGTACTTC; CDR3: CASSQGPYEQYF
size: NA; J: TRBJ1-2; D: NA; V: TRBV12-3/TRBV12-4; DNA: TGTGCCAGCAGTTTGGGTCTCTACACCTTC; CDR3: CASSLGLYTF
size: NA; J: TRBJ2-4; D: NA; V: TRBV4-1; DNA: TGCGCCAGCACGCGCGAGGCGCCAGCCAAAAACATTCAGTACTTC; CDR3: CASTREAPAKNIQYF
size: NA; J: TRBJ2-2; D: NA; V: TRBV12-3/TRBV12-4; DNA: TGTGCCAGCAGCCGACAATGGGGGGGGGGCGCCGGGGAGCTGTTTTTT; CDR3: CASSRQWGGGAGELFF
size: NA; J: TRBJ2-1; D: NA; V: TRBV19; DNA: TGTGCCAGTAGTATACAGGGTTATGAGCAGTTCTTC; CDR3: CASSIQGYEQFF
size: few; J: TRBJ2-1; D: TRBD2; V: TRBV12-3/TRBV12-4; DNA: TGTGCCAGCAGTTTCCCAGCGGGGGGCTCCTACAATGAGCAGTTCTTC; CDR3: CASSFPAGGSYNEQFF
size: NA; J: TRBJ2-3; D: NA; V: TRBV13; DNA: TGTGCCAGCAGCCAGGACGCAGGGAGAGATACGCAGTATTTT; CDR3: CASSQDAGRDTQYF